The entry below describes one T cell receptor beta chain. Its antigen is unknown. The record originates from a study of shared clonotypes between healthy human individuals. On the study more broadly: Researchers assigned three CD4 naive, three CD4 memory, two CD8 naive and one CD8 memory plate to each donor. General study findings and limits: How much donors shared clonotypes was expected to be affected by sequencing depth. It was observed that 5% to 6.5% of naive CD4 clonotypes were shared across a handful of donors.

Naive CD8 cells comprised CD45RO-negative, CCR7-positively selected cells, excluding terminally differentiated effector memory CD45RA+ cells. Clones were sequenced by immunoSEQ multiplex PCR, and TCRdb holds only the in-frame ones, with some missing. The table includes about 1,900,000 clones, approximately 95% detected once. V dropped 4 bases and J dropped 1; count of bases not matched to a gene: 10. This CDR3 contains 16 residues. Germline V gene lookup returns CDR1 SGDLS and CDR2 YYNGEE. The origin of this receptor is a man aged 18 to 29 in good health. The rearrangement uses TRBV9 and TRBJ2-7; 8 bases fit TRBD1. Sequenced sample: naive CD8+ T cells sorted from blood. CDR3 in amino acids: CASSTGGGGSSYEQYF. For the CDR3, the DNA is TGTGCCAGCAGCACAGGGGGTGGCGGGTCATCCTACGAGCAGTACTTC.